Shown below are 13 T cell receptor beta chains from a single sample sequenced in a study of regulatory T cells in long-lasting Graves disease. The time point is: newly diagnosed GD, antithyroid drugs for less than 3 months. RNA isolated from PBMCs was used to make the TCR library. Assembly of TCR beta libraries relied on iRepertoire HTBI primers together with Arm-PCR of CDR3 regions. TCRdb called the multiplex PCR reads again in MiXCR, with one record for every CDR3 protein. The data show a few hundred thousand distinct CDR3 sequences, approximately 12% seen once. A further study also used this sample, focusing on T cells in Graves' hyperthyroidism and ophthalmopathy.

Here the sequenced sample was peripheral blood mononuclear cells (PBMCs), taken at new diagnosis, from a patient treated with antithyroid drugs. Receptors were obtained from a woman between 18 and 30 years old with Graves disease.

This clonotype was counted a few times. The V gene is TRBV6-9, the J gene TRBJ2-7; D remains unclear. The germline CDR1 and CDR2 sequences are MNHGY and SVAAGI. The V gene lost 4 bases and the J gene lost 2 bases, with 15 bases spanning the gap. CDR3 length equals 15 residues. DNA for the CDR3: TGTGCCAGCAGTTCCCGCCGCGGTAGGGCCTACGAGCAGTACTTC. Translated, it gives CASSSRRGRAYEQYF.

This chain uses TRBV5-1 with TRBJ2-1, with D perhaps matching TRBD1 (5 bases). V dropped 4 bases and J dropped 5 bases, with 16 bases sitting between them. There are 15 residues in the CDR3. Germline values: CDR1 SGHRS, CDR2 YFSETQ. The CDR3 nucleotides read TGCGCCAGCAGCCCGGCCGTAGGGGCAGACAATGAGCAGTTCTTC. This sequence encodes CASSPAVGADNEQFF.

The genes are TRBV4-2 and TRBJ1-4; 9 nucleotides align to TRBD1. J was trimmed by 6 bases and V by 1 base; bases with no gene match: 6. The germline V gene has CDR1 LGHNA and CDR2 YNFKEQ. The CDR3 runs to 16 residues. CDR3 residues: CASSQGTQGAYEKLFF. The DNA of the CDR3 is TGTGCCAGCAGCCAAGGAACACAGGGGGCATATGAAAAACTGTTTTTT.

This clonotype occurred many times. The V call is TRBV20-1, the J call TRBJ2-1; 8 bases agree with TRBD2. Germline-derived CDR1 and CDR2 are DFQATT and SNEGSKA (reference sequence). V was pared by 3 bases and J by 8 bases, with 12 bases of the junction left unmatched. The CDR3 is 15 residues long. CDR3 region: CSASEIAGRDDEQFF. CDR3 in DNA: TGCAGTGCTAGTGAAATAGCGGGGCGGGACGATGAGCAGTTCTTC.

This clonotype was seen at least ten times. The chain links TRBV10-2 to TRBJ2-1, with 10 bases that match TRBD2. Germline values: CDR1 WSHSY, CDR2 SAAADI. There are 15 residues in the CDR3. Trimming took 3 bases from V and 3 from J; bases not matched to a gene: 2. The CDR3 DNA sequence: TGCGCCAGCAGTGAAACTAGCGGGATCTACAATGAGCAGTTCTTC. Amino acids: CASSETSGIYNEQFF.

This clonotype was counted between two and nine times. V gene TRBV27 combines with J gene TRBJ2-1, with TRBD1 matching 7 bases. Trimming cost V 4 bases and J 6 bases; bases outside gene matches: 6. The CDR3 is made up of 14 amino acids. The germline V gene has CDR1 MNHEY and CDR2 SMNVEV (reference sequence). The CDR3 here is CASSYGTATNEQFF. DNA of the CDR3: TGTGCCAGCAGTTACGGGACAGCTACCAATGAGCAGTTCTTC.

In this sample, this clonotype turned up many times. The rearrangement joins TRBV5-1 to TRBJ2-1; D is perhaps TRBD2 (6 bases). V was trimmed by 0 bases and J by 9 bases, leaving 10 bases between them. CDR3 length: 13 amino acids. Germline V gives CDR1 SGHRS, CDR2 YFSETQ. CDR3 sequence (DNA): TGCGCCAGCAGCTTGGGGGGGGTGGCTGAGCAGTTCTTC. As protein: CASSLGGVAEQFF.

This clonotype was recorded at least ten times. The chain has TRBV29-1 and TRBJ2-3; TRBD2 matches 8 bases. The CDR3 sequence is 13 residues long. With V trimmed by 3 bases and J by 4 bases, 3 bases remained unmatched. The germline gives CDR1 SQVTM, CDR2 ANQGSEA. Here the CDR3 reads CSVEGLVADTQYF. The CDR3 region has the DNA TGCAGCGTTGAGGGACTAGTGGCAGATACGCAGTATTTT.

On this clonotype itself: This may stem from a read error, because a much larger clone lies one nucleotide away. The CDR3 loop is CASSPDRAYTEALF. As DNA, the CDR3 is TGTGCCAGCAGTCCGGACAGGGCTTACACTGAAGCTCTCTTT. The rearrangement joins TRBV12-3 or TRBV12-4 to TRBJ1-1; 8 bases fit TRBD1. This CDR3 has 14 amino acids.

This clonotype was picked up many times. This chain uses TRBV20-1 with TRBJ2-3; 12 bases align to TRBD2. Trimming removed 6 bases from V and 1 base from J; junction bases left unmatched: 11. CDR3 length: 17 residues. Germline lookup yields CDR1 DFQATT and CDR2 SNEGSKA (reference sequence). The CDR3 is CSAPAWTSGEGTDTQYF. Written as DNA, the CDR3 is TGCAGTGCCCCAGCCTGGACTAGCGGGGAAGGCACAGATACGCAGTATTTT.

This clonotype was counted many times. The chain's CDR3 is CASSLRGGYTGELFF. In DNA form, the CDR3 reads TGTGCCAGCAGTTTAAGGGGAGGGTACACCGGGGAGCTGTTTTTT. The V and J genes are TRBV27 and TRBJ2-2, with 7 bases lining up with TRBD2. V was clipped by 2 bases and J by 3 bases; unmatched bases: 3. The CDR3 sequence is 15 residues long. The V gene's germline CDR1 is MNHEY and CDR2 SMNVEV (reference sequence).

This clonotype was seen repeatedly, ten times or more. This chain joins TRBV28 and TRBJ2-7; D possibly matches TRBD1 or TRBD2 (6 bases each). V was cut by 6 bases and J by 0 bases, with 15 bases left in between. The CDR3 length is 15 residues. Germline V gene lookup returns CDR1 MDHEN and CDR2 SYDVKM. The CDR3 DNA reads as TGTGCCAGCAGGGGACTCCCGGGACACTCCTACGAGCAGTACTTC. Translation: CASRGLPGHSYEQYF.

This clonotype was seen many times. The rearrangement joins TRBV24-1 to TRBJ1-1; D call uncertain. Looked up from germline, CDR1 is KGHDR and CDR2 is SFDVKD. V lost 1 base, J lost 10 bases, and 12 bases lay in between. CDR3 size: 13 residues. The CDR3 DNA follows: TGTGCCACCAGTGATTTCACACCAAACGGAGCTTTCTTT. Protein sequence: CATSDFTPNGAFF.